Following are 21 T cell receptor beta chains from one sample sequenced in a study of blood T cell repertoires in COVID-19. Data came from immunoSEQ multiplex PCR; TCRdb stores just in-frame clones and leaves some out. The sample contains about 180,000 clones, nearly 90% of which appear only once. Specimen: peripheral blood. These receptors came from a man between 18 and 35 years old who had recovered from COVID-19.

This rearrangement joins TRBV5-8 to TRBJ2-7; TRBD2 aligns across 10 bases. The V and J ends lost 0 bases and 6 bases, in that order; junction bases with no gene match: 9. The CDR3 covers 16 residues. The germline V gene encodes CDR1 SGHTS and CDR2 YDEGEE. The CDR3 coding sequence is TGTGCCAGCAGCTTGGCCAGGGCTAGCGGGAGAGGCGAGCAGTACTTC. Translation gives CASSLARASGRGEQYF.

V gene TRBV18 combines with J gene TRBJ1-1; 9 positions agree with TRBD1. The CDR3 spans 17 residues. Germline CDR1 reads KGHSH; CDR2 reads LQKENI. Germline trimming cut 3 bases from V and 1 base from J; bases unmatched to any gene: 9. The DNA of the CDR3 is TGTGCCAGCTCACCCATAAGTCCGGGACAGGGGAACACTGAAGCTTTCTTT. Its protein product is CASSPISPGQGNTEAFF. Complete variable domain (other parts from reference TRBV18 and TRBJ1-1): NAGVMQNPRHLVRRRGQEARLRCSPMKGHSHVYWYRQLPEEGLKFMVYLQKENIIDESGMPKERFSAEFPKEGPSILRIQQVVRGDSAAYFCASSPISPGQGNTEAFFGQGTRLTVV.

The rearrangement links TRBV6-5 to TRBJ2-3; 7 bases line up with TRBD1. V lost 10 bases, J lost 0 bases, and 10 bases stayed unmatched. Per the germline V gene, CDR1 is MNHEY and CDR2 is SVGAGI. This CDR3 has 15 residues. The CDR3 DNA is TGTGCCACTCGAAATGACAGGGCTAGCACAGATACGCAGTATTTT. Translation: CATRNDRASTDTQYF.

The chain is built from TRBV12-3 or TRBV12-4 and TRBJ2-7; no reliable D call. The CDR3 is 13 amino acids. Trimming left V 5 bases short and J 3 bases short, with 11 bases between. CDR3 sequence: CASSPPGHYEQYF. The CDR3 region has the DNA TGTGCCAGCAGTCCACCGGGTCACTACGAGCAGTACTTC.

This chain connects TRBV11-2 to TRBJ2-4; D is ambiguous. Germline V gene lookup returns CDR1 SGHAT and CDR2 FQNNGV. This CDR3 comprises 14 residues. Trimming removed 3 bases at V and 4 bases at J, with 10 bases between. CDR3 sequence reads: CASSFRQRKNIQYF. The CDR3 nucleotides read TGTGCCAGCAGCTTTCGGCAGAGGAAAAACATTCAGTACTTC.

Written as DNA, the CDR3 is TGTGCCAGCAGCCCACCCGGGACAGGGGGCGTGAAGACCCAGTACTTC. The encoded protein is CASSPPGTGGVKTQYF. V usage is TRBV7-2 and J usage is TRBJ2-5; TRBD1 aligns across 12 bases. V shed 5 bases and J 6 bases; nucleotides not matched to a gene: 10. The CDR3 sequence is 16 residues long. Germline loops: CDR1 SGHTA, CDR2 FQGNSA.

Of note for this clone: A junction end diverges from the germline sequence, so it may reflect a read error. The chain employs TRBV7-7 and TRBJ2-1, with D possibly TRBD1 on 7 matching bases. There are 15 residues in the CDR3. Germline CDR1 reads SSHAT; CDR2 reads FNYEAQ (reference sequence). Here the CDR3 reads CASSPGGGTYNEQFF. The CDR3, as DNA: TGTGCTAGCAGCCCTGGAGGGGGCACCTACAATGAGCAGTTCTTC.

V gene TRBV9 combines with J gene TRBJ1-2; D uncertain. The CDR3 has 14 residues. Between the trimmed V and J ends, which lost 4 bases and 5 bases, there was a span of 15 bases. Germline CDR1 and CDR2: SGDLS and YYNGEE. DNA for the CDR3: TGTGCCAGCAGCCCAAGTGTCAGTGGTTATGGCTACACCTTC. It codes for CASSPSVSGYGYTF.

V gene TRBV29-1 combines with J gene TRBJ2-7, with a possible D match to TRBD2 (5 bases). This CDR3 region has 11 residues. Germline V gives CDR1 SQVTM, CDR2 ANQGSEA. V lost 2 bases and J 5 bases, leaving 7 bases between the germline ends. The chain's CDR3 is CSVEHGNEQYF. CDR3 coding DNA: TGCAGCGTTGAACACGGGAACGAGCAGTACTTC.

The rearrangement uses TRBV6-5 and TRBJ2-1; a weak D match, TRBD1 (8 bases). CDR3 size: 16 residues. Trimming left V 4 bases short and J 3 bases short, with 16 bases between. Germline loops: CDR1 MNHEY, CDR2 SVGAGI. CDR3 sequence (DNA): TGTGCCAGCAGTTTACAGGGGGGGGGCCTCTACAATGAGCAGTTCTTC. It yields the protein CASSLQGGGLYNEQFF.

The rearrangement joins TRBV9 to TRBJ2-1; 10 bases align to TRBD2. V was pared by 3 bases and J by 5 bases, with 5 bases of the junction left unmatched. From germline, CDR1 is SGDLS and CDR2 YYNGEE. This CDR3 region has 15 residues. The DNA of the CDR3 is TGTGCCAGCAGCGGGGCTAGCGGGAGAGACAATGAGCAGTTCTTC. Translating it yields CASSGASGRDNEQFF.

The chain has TRBV13 and TRBJ1-6; TRBD1 matches 7 bases. This CDR3 region has 15 residues. V lost 5 bases to trimming and J lost 7 bases; unmatched junction nucleotides: 8. Germline V CDR1 and CDR2: PRHDT, FYEKMQ (reference sequence). CDR3 DNA sequence: TGTGCCAGCAGCGAAGAGAGGGGGCCAAATTCACCCCTCCACTTT. Translated, it gives CASSEERGPNSPLHF.

V and J are TRBV25-1 and TRBJ2-7, with unresolved D. V lost 7 bases to trimming and J lost 0 bases, with 10 bases between them. CDR1 and CDR2 from the germline V gene are MGHDK and SYGVNS. This CDR3 is built from 13 residues. Written as DNA, the CDR3 is TGTGCCAGCATGCCTCGCAGCTCCTACGAGCAGTACTTC. Protein product: CASMPRSSYEQYF.

The V and J genes are TRBV15 and TRBJ1-6; D unresolved. This CDR3 spans 14 amino acids. Germline CDR1 is LNHNV and CDR2 is YYDKDF (reference sequence). Trimming pared 1 base from V and 7 bases from J, leaving 8 bases between. The CDR3 here is CATSRAGGNSPLHF. CDR3 DNA sequence: TGTGCCACCAGCAGAGCAGGAGGGAATTCACCCCTCCACTTT.

This clone has only one observation. This sequence joins TRBV9 and TRBJ2-3; D is perhaps TRBD1 (6 bases). Germline lookup yields CDR1 SGDLS and CDR2 YYNGEE. This CDR3 is built from 17 residues. The V gene lost 0 bases and the J gene lost 1 base, with 15 bases spanning the gap. The CDR3 sequence is CASSVGLQGIGTDTQYF. CDR3 sequence (DNA): TGTGCCAGCAGCGTAGGCCTACAGGGAATCGGCACAGATACGCAGTATTTT.

This clone was recorded once. The chain carries TRBV6-2 or TRBV6-3 and TRBJ1-2; D ambiguous. Germline V gene sequence: CDR1 MNHEY, CDR2 SVGEGT. The length of the CDR3 is 14 residues. The V gene lost 0 bases and the J gene lost 4 bases, with 9 bases spanning the gap. The CDR3 loop reads CASSYSRGPYGYTF. The CDR3 nucleotides are TGTGCCAGCAGTTACTCAAGAGGCCCCTATGGCTACACCTTC.

J is TRBJ2-3 and V is TRBV19, with 8 bases lining up with TRBD2. CDR1 LNHDA and CDR2 SQIVND come from the germline V gene (reference sequence). V dropped 4 bases and J dropped 4; count of bases not matched to a gene: 4. This CDR3 region has 14 residues. The CDR3: CASSTSGSADTQYF. The DNA of the CDR3 is TGTGCCAGTAGTACTAGCGGGTCGGCAGATACGCAGTATTTT.

The chain carries TRBV4-3 and TRBJ2-1, with D unclear. Per the germline V gene, CDR1 is LGHNA and CDR2 is YSLEER. The CDR3 length is 15 residues. With 0 bases removed from V and 4 bases from J, the gap between germline ends came to 10 bases. The CDR3 here is CASSQDRGYYNEQFF. The CDR3 DNA follows: TGCGCCAGCAGCCAAGATAGAGGCTATTACAATGAGCAGTTCTTC.

The chain combines TRBV6-5 with TRBJ2-3; weak D call: TRBD2 (7 bases). V dropped 0 bases and J dropped 7 bases, with 17 bases sitting between them. The CDR3 length is 16 residues. CDR1 and CDR2 from the germline V gene are MNHEY and SVGAGI. The CDR3 bases are TGTGCCAGCAGTTACTCGAGTCAGGGGAGGGTAAATACGCAGTATTTT. Encoded protein: CASSYSSQGRVNTQYF.

The V and J genes are TRBV6-5 and TRBJ1-1; TRBD1 matches at 8 bases. Germline CDR1 MNHEY, CDR2 SVGAGI. Trimming at V came to 8 bases and at J to 2 bases, leaving 7 bases not matched to a gene. The CDR3 is made up of 14 amino acids. CDR3 coding DNA: TGTGCCAGCTCCCGTGGACAGGGTAACACTGAAGCTTTCTTT. Its translation is CASSRGQGNTEAFF.

V is TRBV5-1 and J is TRBJ1-1, with 7 nucleotides matching TRBD1. Germline values: CDR1 SGHRS, CDR2 YFSETQ. With V trimmed by 7 bases and J by 5 bases, 5 bases remained unmatched. This CDR3 has 12 residues. The CDR3 is CASFDRATEAFF. The CDR3 coding sequence is TGCGCCAGCTTCGACAGGGCTACTGAAGCTTTCTTT.